The 23 T cell receptor beta chains reported below all come from one sample, sequenced in a study of chemoradiotherapy in HPV16-positive cancers. Clones were read by immunoSEQ multiplex PCR, and TCRdb kept only the in-frame ones, dropping some. The sample has tens of thousands of clones; 88% are singletons. The sample was blood, taken from a patient who underwent chemoradiotherapy. These receptors were taken from a human donor with HPV-associated anogenital cancer.

CDR3 sequence reads: CASSGTPGNTIYF. CDR3 nucleotide sequence: TGTGCCAGCAGTGGGACCCCTGGAAACACCATATATTTT. This rearrangement joins TRBV28 to TRBJ1-3, with D perhaps matching TRBD1 (5 bases). The CDR3 spans 13 residues. Per the germline V gene, CDR1 is MDHEN and CDR2 is SYDVKM. The V end lost 5 bases, the J end lost 2 bases, and 7 bases lay between the germline ends. Drawing the rest from reference TRBV28 and TRBJ1-3, the complete variable domain is DVKVTQSSRYLVKRTGEKVFLECVQDMDHENMFWYRQDPGLGLRLIYFSYDVKMKEKGDIPEGYSVSREKKERFSLILESASTNQTSMYLCASSGTPGNTIYFGEGSWLTVV.

The V and J genes are TRBV19 and TRBJ1-5, with TRBD1 as a possible D gene (5 bases). This CDR3 has 15 residues. CDR1 and CDR2 (germline): LNHDA, SQIVND (reference sequence). V dropped 3 bases and J dropped 5 bases, with 14 bases sitting between them. CDR3 sequence (DNA): TGTGCCAGTAGTATCTCGTGGGGGTATGATCAGCCCCAGCATTTT. Protein: CASSISWGYDQPQHF.

This clone turned up a few times. The rearrangement uses TRBV7-9 and TRBJ2-7, with D possibly TRBD1 on 5 matching bases. Germline values: CDR1 SEHNR, CDR2 FQNEAQ (reference sequence). Trimming took 5 bases from V and 4 from J, leaving 15 bases between them. The CDR3 consists of 14 residues. CDR3 residues: CASSPVQGTYEQYF. Here the CDR3 DNA reads TGTGCCAGCAGCCCCGTTCAGGGAACATACGAGCAGTACTTC.

This rearrangement joins TRBV6-6 to TRBJ1-1; no reliable D call. The CDR3 has 11 residues. The germline V gene has CDR1 MNHNY and CDR2 SVGAGI (reference sequence). Trimming left V 9 bases short and J 0 bases short, with 5 bases between. The CDR3 sequence: CASRMNTEAFF. The CDR3 nucleotides are TGTGCCAGTCGGATGAACACTGAAGCTTTCTTT.

V and J are TRBV6-6 and TRBJ2-7; 10 bases agree with TRBD1. The length of the CDR3 is 15 residues. Germline CDR1 is MNHNY and CDR2 is SVGAGI (reference sequence). The trim removed 2 bases at V and 6 bases at J, leaving 7 bases unmatched. The CDR3 here is CASSYGDRGLGEQYF. CDR3 nucleotides: TGTGCCAGCAGTTACGGAGACAGGGGGCTGGGCGAGCAGTACTTC.

In this sample, this clone turned up once. The chain has TRBV11-2 and TRBJ2-4; D may be TRBD1 (6 bases). The V end was cut by 3 bases, the J end by 0 bases, with 18 bases between. This CDR3 is built from 18 residues. Germline V CDR1 and CDR2: SGHAT, FQNNGV. As DNA, the CDR3 is TGTGCCAGCAGCTTGCCCAGTAACAGGGACCTAGCCAAAAACATTCAGTACTTC. Translating gives CASSLPSNRDLAKNIQYF.

The rearrangement uses TRBV19 and TRBJ1-1, with TRBD1 matching 7 bases. V dropped 2 bases and J dropped 4; count of bases not matched to a gene: 7. The CDR3 is 15 amino acids. From germline, CDR1 is LNHDA and CDR2 SQIVND (reference sequence). The CDR3 is CASSILGGAGTEAFF. The CDR3, as DNA: TGTGCCAGTAGTATATTAGGGGGCGCGGGCACTGAAGCTTTCTTT.

This chain joins TRBV5-1 and TRBJ1-1, with 7 bases fitting TRBD1. The CDR3 runs 15 residues. Germline loops: CDR1 SGHRS, CDR2 YFSETQ. V lost 0 bases and J lost 1; bases outside the gene matches: 3. This CDR3 reads CASSLAGQKNTEAFF. DNA for the CDR3: TGCGCCAGCAGCTTGGCGGGACAGAAGAACACTGAAGCTTTCTTT.

The rearrangement uses TRBV5-1 and TRBJ2-6; D is unclear. CDR3 length: 16 amino acids. The V and J ends lost 0 bases and 0 bases respectively, with 7 bases between them. Germline CDR1 is SGHRS and CDR2 is YFSETQ. CDR3 DNA: TGCGCCAGCAGCTTGGCCCTGACCTCTGGGGCCAACGTCCTGACTTTC. Translation gives CASSLALTSGANVLTF.

The chain joins TRBV7-9 to TRBJ2-7; weak D call: TRBD2 (6 bases). Trimming cost V 5 bases and J 2 bases, with 10 bases left between them. The V gene's germline CDR1 is SEHNR and CDR2 FQNEAQ (reference sequence). This CDR3 spans 13 amino acids. CDR3 residues: CASSAPGAYEQYF. CDR3 DNA sequence: TGTGCCAGCAGCGCCCCGGGGGCCTACGAGCAGTACTTC.

This clone was observed a handful of times. This chain joins TRBV6-1 and TRBJ1-6; D not certain. Germline CDR1 reads MNHNS; CDR2 reads SASEGT. Trimming cost V 4 bases and J 9 bases, with 4 bases left between them. The CDR3 is 11 residues long. CDR3 sequence (DNA): TGTGCCAGCAGTGGGGGTTCACCCCTCCACTTT. Its protein is CASSGGSPLHF.

The gene calls are TRBV2 and TRBJ1-1; the D is unclear. The CDR3 sequence is 13 residues long. Trimming cost V 4 bases and J 1 base, with 7 bases left between them. Per the germline V gene, CDR1 is SNHLY and CDR2 is FYNNEI. In nucleotides, the CDR3 is TGTGCCAGCAGTGTCTGGGAGAACACTGAAGCTTTCTTT. It encodes CASSVWENTEAFF. Combining the CDR3 with reference TRBV2 and TRBJ1-1 gives the whole variable domain EPEVTQTPSHQVTQMGQEVILRCVPISNHLYFYWYRQILGQKVEFLVSFYNNEISEKSEIFDDQFSVERPDGSNFTLKIRSTKLEDSAMYFCASSVWENTEAFFGQGTRLTVV.

This chain joins TRBV4-1 and TRBJ2-3, with 8 bases aligning to TRBD2. The CDR3 totals 14 residues. In germline, CDR1 is MGHRA, CDR2 YSYEKL. Unmatched junction bases numbered 4, after V lost 8 bases and J lost 0 bases. CDR3 in DNA: TGCGCCAGCTCCACTAGCGGTAGCACAGATACGCAGTATTTT. Protein product: CASSTSGSTDTQYF.

This chain uses TRBV2 with TRBJ1-1; 9 bases agree with TRBD1. CDR1 and CDR2 from the germline V gene are SNHLY and FYNNEI. The CDR3 sequence is 13 residues long. V was pared by 1 base and J by 6 bases, with 0 bases of the junction left unmatched. This chain's CDR3 is CASSEGQGAEAFF. The DNA of the CDR3 is TGTGCCAGCAGTGAAGGACAGGGGGCTGAAGCTTTCTTT. The variable domain in full, completed from reference TRBV2 and TRBJ1-1, reads EPEVTQTPSHQVTQMGQEVILRCVPISNHLYFYWYRQILGQKVEFLVSFYNNEISEKSEIFDDQFSVERPDGSNFTLKIRSTKLEDSAMYFCASSEGQGAEAFFGQGTRLTVV.

The genes are TRBV19 and TRBJ1-2; no definite D call. CDR1 and CDR2 from the germline V gene are LNHDA and SQIVND (reference sequence). V lost 8 bases, J lost 4 bases, and 14 bases lay in between. This CDR3 is 13 amino acids long. The chain's CDR3 is CASSAPGSYGYTF. The CDR3 bases are TGTGCCAGTTCCGCCCCGGGAAGCTATGGCTACACCTTC.

A single count supports this clone. The rearrangement joins TRBV4-1 to TRBJ2-7, with 12 bases aligning to TRBD2. The CDR3 runs 16 residues. Per the germline V gene, CDR1 is MGHRA and CDR2 is YSYEKL. The trim removed 2 bases at V and 0 bases at J, leaving 2 bases unmatched. CDR3 residues: CASSQSSGRASYEQYF. DNA of the CDR3: TGCGCCAGCAGCCAATCTAGCGGGAGGGCCTCCTACGAGCAGTACTTC.

This chain joins TRBV6-1 and TRBJ1-5, with D perhaps TRBD1 (6 bases). Germline CDR1 and CDR2: MNHNS and SASEGT. This CDR3 spans 15 amino acids. V was trimmed by 5 bases and J by 6 bases, leaving 17 bases between them. In nucleotides, the CDR3 is TGTGCCAGCAGTTCGATTAGGGGGAGTATTCAGCCCCAGCATTTT. Protein: CASSSIRGSIQPQHF.

The chain recombines TRBV10-2 with TRBJ2-7; maybe TRBD1 (6 bases). CDR1 WSHSY and CDR2 SAAADI come from the germline V gene. This CDR3 is 15 amino acids long. V shed 3 bases and J shed 0 bases, with 12 bases lying between them. The chain's CDR3 is CASSDQDSYSYEQYF. The CDR3 region has the DNA TGCGCCAGCAGTGATCAGGACAGCTACTCCTACGAGCAGTACTTC.

The chain joins TRBV6-1 to TRBJ1-5, with TRBD1 identical over 7 bases. The CDR3 loop spans 14 amino acids. CDR1 and CDR2 from the germline V gene are MNHNS and SASEGT. V trimming: 2 bases; J trimming: 7 bases; junction bases outside the gene matches: 5. Written as DNA, the CDR3 is TGTGCCAGCAGTGAAAACTACAGGGGACAGCCCCAGCATTTT. Translated: CASSENYRGQPQHF.

The chain carries TRBV10-2 and TRBJ2-2; 7 bases are shared with TRBD1. The germline V gene encodes CDR1 WSHSY and CDR2 SAAADI. Trimming removed 6 bases from V and 6 bases from J; junction bases left unmatched: 16. The CDR3 has 17 amino acids. The CDR3 DNA sequence: TGCGCCAGCAGCTCGACAGGGACGTATGGTACCCCCGGGGAGCTGTTTTTT. Translating gives CASSSTGTYGTPGELFF.

The chain joins TRBV7-9 to TRBJ2-1, with D unresolved. V shed 5 bases and J shed 0 bases, with 8 bases lying between them. The CDR3 extends over 14 amino acids. The V gene's germline CDR1 is SEHNR and CDR2 FQNEAQ (reference sequence). In nucleotides, the CDR3 is TGTGCCAGCAGCGCCGGGTCCTCCTACAATGAGCAGTTCTTC. It specifies CASSAGSSYNEQFF.

This chain connects TRBV27 to TRBJ1-6; 9 bases match TRBD1. Germline values: CDR1 MNHEY, CDR2 SMNVEV (reference sequence). The V gene end was trimmed by 7 bases and the J gene end by 10 bases; junction bases not matched to a gene: 5. The CDR3 consists of 13 residues. CDR3 region: CASTGQGRSPLHF. For the CDR3, the DNA is TGTGCCAGCACGGGACAGGGAAGATCACCCCTCCACTTT.

V gene TRBV6-4 combines with J gene TRBJ1-1; unclear D gene. Per the germline V gene, CDR1 is MRHNA and CDR2 is SNTAGT. The V and J ends lost 0 bases and 4 bases respectively, with 6 bases between them. This CDR3 is built from 13 residues. The CDR3 DNA sequence: TGTGCCAGCAGTGACTCGAGTCTCACTGAAGCTTTCTTT. It translates to CASSDSSLTEAFF.